The rows below give T cell receptor beta chains drawn from one sample of a study of monozygotic twins with inflammatory bowel disease. From its re-call of the 5' RACE reads, TCRdb lists each CDR3 protein once, without DNA. The clone table shows 400,000 to 500,000 distinct CDR3 sequences, with the ten largest holding 2.4%. The sample was blood. Every receptor here comes from a human donor with ulcerative colitis or Crohn's disease, or a healthy co-twin of an affected twin (not recorded which). The CDR3 runs from the conserved cysteine through the conserved F or W.

>TRBV5-6|TRBJ1-1
CASLGGLNTEAFF
>TRBV28|TRBJ2-7
CASGGSGAVSYEQYF
>TRBV7-2|TRBJ1-2
CASSLGDLLPNYGYTF
>TRBV6-2/TRBV6-3|TRBJ1-1
CASRLGISEAFF
>TRBV5-1|TRBJ2-1
CASSSIQGNEQFF
>TRBV7-9|TRBJ2-1
CASSLPGGASYNEQFF
>TRBV28|TRBJ2-2
CASSLSVTNTGELFF
>TRBV7-3|TRBJ1-1
CASSPWTGGEDTEAFF
>TRBV5-4|TRBJ2-2
CASSPASGTGGTGELFF
>TRBV30|TRBJ1-5
CAWTTGLSQPQHF
>TRBV20-1|TRBJ2-7
CSARIPGGQYEQYF
>TRBV5-5|TRBJ2-1
CASSLSLATREEQFF
>TRBV20-1|TRBJ2-7
CSGGRRVTTYEQYF
>TRBV2|TRBJ2-3
CASSEALPLRGPLRDTQYF
>TRBV5-6|TRBJ2-1
CASSLVEEAVRNEQFF
>TRBV7-3|TRBJ2-1
CASSQAGRWGNNEQFF
>TRBV12-3/TRBV12-4|TRBJ1-2
CASSFGPVAEYGYTF
>TRBV12-3/TRBV12-4|TRBJ1-2
CASSLGTVNYGYTF
>TRBV7-9|TRBJ2-2
CASSLQIGELFF
>TRBV3-1|TRBJ1-4
CASSQKREANEKLFF
>TRBV19|TRBJ1-6
CASSIGGQADSPLHF
>TRBV28|TRBJ1-5
CASSLTRGAGLGNQPQHF
>TRBV20-1|TRBJ2-1
CSASPPTQRNYNEQFF
>TRBV20-1|TRBJ2-1
CSARDGHEQFF
>TRBV7-6|TRBJ2-3
CASSPGQTDTQYF
>TRBV7-2|TRBJ1-1
CASSVLPRTEAFF
>TRBV6-1|TRBJ1-1
CASKDIPNTEAFF
>TRBV15|TRBJ2-3
CATSVARGVSTDTQYF
>TRBV7-9|TRBJ2-1
CASSTGTSGEYNEQFF
>TRBV19|TRBJ2-3
CASTQTDSSTDTQYF
>TRBV10-3|TRBJ2-7
CAISESYGRLGTATYEQYF
>TRBV28|TRBJ1-5
CASSFAGIGGINQPQHF
>TRBV6-5|TRBJ2-5
CASSSVAGGLGKKETQYF
>TRBV5-4|TRBJ2-2
CASSAPAGELFF
>TRBV4-3|TRBJ2-5
CASSQFLAETQYF
>TRBV5-6|TRBJ2-7
CASSRRLAGVPEQYF
>TRBV7-6|TRBJ2-1
CASSASTSGGSSSYNEQFF
>TRBV5-1|TRBJ2-7
CASKKDFEQYF